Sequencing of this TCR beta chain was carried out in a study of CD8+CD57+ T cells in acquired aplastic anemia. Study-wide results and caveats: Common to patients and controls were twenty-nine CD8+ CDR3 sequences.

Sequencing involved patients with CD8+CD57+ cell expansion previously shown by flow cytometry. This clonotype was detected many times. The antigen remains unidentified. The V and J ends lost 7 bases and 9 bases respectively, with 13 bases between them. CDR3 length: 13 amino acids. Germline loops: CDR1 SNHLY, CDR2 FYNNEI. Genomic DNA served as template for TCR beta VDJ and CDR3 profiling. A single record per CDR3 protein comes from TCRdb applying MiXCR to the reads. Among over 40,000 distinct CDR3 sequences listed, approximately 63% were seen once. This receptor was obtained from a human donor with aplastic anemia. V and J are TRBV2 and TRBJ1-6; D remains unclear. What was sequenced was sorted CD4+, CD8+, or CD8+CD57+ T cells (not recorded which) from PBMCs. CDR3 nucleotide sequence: TGTGCCAGCACGGGCAGCCGGGGTTCACCCCTCCACTTT. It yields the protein CASTGSRGSPLHF. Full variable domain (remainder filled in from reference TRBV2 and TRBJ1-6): EPEVTQTPSHQVTQMGQEVILRCVPISNHLYFYWYRQILGQKVEFLVSFYNNEISEKSEIFDDQFSVERPDGSNFTLKIRSTKLEDSAMYFCASTGSRGSPLHFGNGTRLTVT.